Listed below are T cell receptor beta chains from one sample, sequenced in a study of shared clonotypes between healthy human individuals. Repertoires were generated with immunoSEQ multiplex PCR, while TCRdb's copy carries only in-frame clones and drops some. The sample lists about 110,000 clones; more than 65% were seen once. Input material: memory CD8+ T cells sorted from blood. These receptors all come from a woman under 40 in good health. The conserved cysteine and the conserved F or W are not part of the CDR3 here. The D gene is left open where the match is weak. Part of the rows lack a size; the others show once, few, many or a class for expanded clones.

V	D	size	J	CDR3
TRBV13	-	-	TRBJ2-5	ASSLGERETQY
TRBV5-6	-	-	TRBJ2-7	ASSFQKPNYEQY
TRBV15	-	few	TRBJ1-1	ATSRLGPGNTEAF
TRBV7-9	-	-	TRBJ1-2	ASSLGQNHYGYT
TRBV14	TRBD2	once	TRBJ2-1	ASSHRLAGGNNEQF
TRBV2	TRBD2	-	TRBJ2-5	ASSVAGEETQY
TRBV28	TRBD2	-	TRBJ2-7	ASSTSGNEQY
TRBV28	-	-	TRBJ2-7	ASTPGHLIYEQY
TRBV7-6	TRBD2	-	TRBJ2-5	ASSSRGGAPAETQY
TRBV5-4	TRBD1	-	TRBJ2-7	ASSTMQGVSYEQY
TRBV6-5	-	few	TRBJ1-1	ASSYEGLTEAF
TRBV5-6	TRBD2	-	TRBJ2-1	ASSSPGLVIGNEQF
TRBV4-1	TRBD2	-	TRBJ2-7	ASSLTLGWTRSFEQY
TRBV30	-	once	TRBJ1-1	AWSWQLNTEAF
TRBV7-9	-	-	TRBJ1-4	ASSLFHTRLF
TRBV6-1	-	-	TRBJ2-7	ASRTGATTYEQY
TRBV4-2	TRBD1	few	TRBJ2-2	ASSQGGGTGYGELF
TRBV11-3	-	few	TRBJ2-7	ASSLESRDEQY
TRBV7-3	-	-	TRBJ2-3	ASSPRERISTDTQY
TRBV7-9	-	-	TRBJ2-4	ASSSSGIRKNIQY
TRBV11-2	-	-	TRBJ2-1	ASSLAGFSGSLGF
TRBV11-2	-	-	TRBJ1-1	ASSLVGYGSEAF
TRBV10-3	TRBD1	-	TRBJ2-1	AISDPGTGMNEQF
TRBV28	-	-	TRBJ2-7	ASSSALRDYEAGSSYEQY
TRBV10-3	-	-	TRBJ2-1	AISETDPYNEQF
TRBV18	-	-	TRBJ2-7	ASSPHYEQY
TRBV28	TRBD2	-	TRBJ2-7	ASTQKVSGSYEQY
TRBV28	TRBD2	few	TRBJ2-3	ASSQGLDEGTDTQY
TRBV19	-	-	TRBJ1-6	ATGGSGSPLH
TRBV4-2	-	few	TRBJ2-6	ASSQGPDSGANVLT
TRBV7-5	-	-	TRBJ2-7	VRSLGQQY
TRBV10-3	-	-	TRBJ2-7	AIGDPFGEQY
TRBV4-2	-	-	TRBJ2-7	ASSQDLAGDRWGYEQY
TRBV23-1	-	few	TRBJ1-5	ASSQSGAAHQPQH
TRBV25-1	TRBD1	many	TRBJ2-7	ASSESGQGTYEQY
TRBV4-1	-	-	-	ASSQDGGHEQY
TRBV4-2	-	-	TRBJ2-3	ASSQEEGPTDTQY
TRBV28	TRBD1	few	TRBJ2-2	ASSSGTGNTGELF
TRBV10-2	-	-	TRBJ2-7	ASSEYGGARYEQY
TRBV19	-	-	TRBJ1-3	ASCLWVLGNTIY
TRBV5-4	-	-	TRBJ2-5	ASSPYIEEQY
TRBV5-6	-	-	TRBJ2-3	ASSSWEANTDTQY
TRBV5-8	-	-	TRBJ2-3	ASSLGADTQY
TRBV5-1	-	-	TRBJ2-5	ASSLDGTPQETQY
TRBV6-4	-	-	TRBJ2-3	ASSLGATDTQY
TRBV7-8	-	once	TRBJ1-1	ASSKGGGGRTEAF
TRBV7-9	-	-	TRBJ2-7	ASSPLPPIWRRGPYEQY
TRBV10-3	-	few	TRBJ1-2	AISESTARFGYT
TRBV25-1	TRBD1	-	TRBJ2-1	ASSEDGTGSYNEQF
TRBV7-9	-	-	TRBJ1-1	ASSSWVATEAF
TRBV27	-	-	TRBJ1-1	ASSLRGRAEAF
TRBV27	TRBD2	-	TRBJ2-7	ASSLILAGGHGEQY
TRBV7-7	-	few	TRBJ2-7	ASSPSHCYEQY
TRBV27	TRBD1	many	TRBJ2-2	ASSTWDRGTNTGELF
TRBV2	TRBD2	-	TRBJ2-7	ASRDPGASGSYEQY
TRBV25-1	TRBD1	-	TRBJ2-7	ASARLGQSYEQY
TRBV9	-	-	TRBJ1-2	ASSPRTGANYGYT
TRBV2	-	-	TRBJ2-3	ASSEGKGRLFSTDTQY
TRBV27	-	few	TRBJ2-1	ASSLDWGGSVNEQF
TRBV7-2	-	-	TRBJ1-5	ASSLGVGQPQH